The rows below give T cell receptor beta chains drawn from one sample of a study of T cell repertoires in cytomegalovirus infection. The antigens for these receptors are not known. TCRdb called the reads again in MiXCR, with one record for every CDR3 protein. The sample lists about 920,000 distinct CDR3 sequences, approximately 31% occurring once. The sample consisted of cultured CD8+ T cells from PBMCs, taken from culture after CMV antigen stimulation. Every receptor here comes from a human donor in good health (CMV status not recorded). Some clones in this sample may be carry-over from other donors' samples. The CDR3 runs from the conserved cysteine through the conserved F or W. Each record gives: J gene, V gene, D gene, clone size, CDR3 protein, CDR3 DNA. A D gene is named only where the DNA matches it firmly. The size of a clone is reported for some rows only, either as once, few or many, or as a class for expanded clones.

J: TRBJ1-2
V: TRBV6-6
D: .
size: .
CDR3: CASSYSTPWTRGYGYTF
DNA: TGTGCCAGCAGTTATTCTACTCCGTGGACGCGAGGGTATGGCTACACCTTC

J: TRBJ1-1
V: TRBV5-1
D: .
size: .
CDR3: CASSLAHNTEAFF
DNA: TGCGCCAGCAGCTTGGCACACAACACTGAAGCTTTCTTT

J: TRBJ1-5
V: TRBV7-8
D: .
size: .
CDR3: CASSLRTATDQPQHF
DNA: TGTGCCAGCAGCCTTCGGACAGCGACGGATCAGCCCCAGCATTTT

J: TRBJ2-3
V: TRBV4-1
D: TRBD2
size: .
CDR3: CASSQVIAGGPGGTQYF
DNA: TGCGCCAGCAGCCAAGTTATAGCGGGGGGTCCCGGGGGCACGCAGTATTTT

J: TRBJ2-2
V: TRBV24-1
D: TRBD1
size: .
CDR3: CATQGDALTGELFF
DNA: TGTGCCACCCAGGGGGATGCACTCACCGGGGAGCTGTTTTTT

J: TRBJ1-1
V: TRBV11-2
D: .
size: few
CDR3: CASSLYGGKGEAFF
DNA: TGTGCCAGCAGCTTGTACGGGGGGAAGGGTGAAGCTTTCTTT

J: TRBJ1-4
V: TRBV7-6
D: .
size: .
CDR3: CASSPAGVGREKLFF
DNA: TGTGCCAGCAGTCCGGCGGGGGTAGGAAGGGAAAAACTGTTTTTT

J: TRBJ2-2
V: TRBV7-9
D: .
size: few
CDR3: CASSLIPSGELFF
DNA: TGTGCCAGCAGTCTTATACCGTCCGGGGAGCTGTTTTTT

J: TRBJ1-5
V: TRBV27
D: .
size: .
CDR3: CASSGLGLDQPQHF
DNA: TGTGCCAGCAGTGGGCTAGGTCTCGATCAGCCCCAGCATTTT

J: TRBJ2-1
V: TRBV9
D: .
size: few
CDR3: CASQEGDEQFF
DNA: TGTGCCAGTCAGGAAGGCGATGAGCAGTTCTTC

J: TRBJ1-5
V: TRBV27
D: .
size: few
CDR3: CASSFGAGQPQHF
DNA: .

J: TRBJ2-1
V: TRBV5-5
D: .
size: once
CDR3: CASSLAATPGTNEQFF
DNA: TGTGCCAGCAGCTTGGCCGCGACCCCCGGGACGAATGAGCAGTTCTTC

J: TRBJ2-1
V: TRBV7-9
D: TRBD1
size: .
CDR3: CVSSALGQSSYNEQFF
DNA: TGTGTCAGCAGCGCATTGGGACAGAGCTCCTACAATGAGCAGTTCTTC

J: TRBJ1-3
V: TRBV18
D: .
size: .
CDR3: CASSPDSGSGNTIYF
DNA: TGTGCCAGCTCACCGGATTCGGGCTCTGGAAACACCATATATTTT

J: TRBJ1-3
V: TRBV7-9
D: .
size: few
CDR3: CASSLSYRGDSGNTIYF
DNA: TGTGCCAGCAGCTTATCGTATAGGGGAGACTCTGGAAACACCATATATTTT

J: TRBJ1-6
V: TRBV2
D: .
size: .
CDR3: CASLGRVDSPLHF
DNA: TGTGCCAGCTTAGGCAGGGTTGATTCACCCCTCCACTTT

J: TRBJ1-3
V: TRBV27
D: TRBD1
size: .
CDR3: CASSYRGHFGNTIYF
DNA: TGTGCCAGCAGTTACAGGGGGCACTTTGGAAACACCATATATTTT

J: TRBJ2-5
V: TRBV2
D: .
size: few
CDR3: CASTTHGLEWETQYF
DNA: TGTGCCAGCACCACTCATGGGCTAGAGTGGGAGACCCAGTACTTC

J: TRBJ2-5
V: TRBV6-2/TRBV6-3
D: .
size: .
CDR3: CASSYSTQGGETQYF
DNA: TGTGCCAGCAGTTACTCGACGCAGGGGGGAGAGACCCAGTACTTC

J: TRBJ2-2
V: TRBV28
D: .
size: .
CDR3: CASSLLFGELFF
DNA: TGTGCCAGCAGTTTATTATTCGGGGAGCTGTTTTTT

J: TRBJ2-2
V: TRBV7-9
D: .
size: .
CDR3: CASSENRVTNTGELFF
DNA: TGTGCCAGCAGCGAAAACAGGGTGACGAACACCGGGGAGCTGTTTTTT

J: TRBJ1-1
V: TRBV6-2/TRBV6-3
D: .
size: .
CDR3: CASSSTAVGFGAFF
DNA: TGTGCCAGCAGTTCGACAGCGGTAGGATTCGGAGCTTTCTTT

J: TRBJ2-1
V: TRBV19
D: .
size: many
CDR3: CASSIDAGYNEQFF
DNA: TGTGCCAGTAGTATAGACGCGGGCTACAATGAGCAGTTCTTC

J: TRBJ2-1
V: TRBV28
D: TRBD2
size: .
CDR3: CASSYLSGGAGNEQFF
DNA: TGTGCCAGCAGTTACCTGAGCGGGGGGGCCGGGAATGAGCAGTTCTTC

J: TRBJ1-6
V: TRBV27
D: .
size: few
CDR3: CASSSKVQANSPLHF
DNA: TGTGCCAGCAGTTCGAAGGTGCAGGCAAATTCACCCCTCCACTTT

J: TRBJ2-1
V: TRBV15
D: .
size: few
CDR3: CATSRGQGPQFF
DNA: TGTGCCACCAGCAGAGGTCAGGGGCCTCAGTTCTTC

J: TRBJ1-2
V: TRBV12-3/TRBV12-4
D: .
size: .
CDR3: CATALGGNYGYTF
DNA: TGTGCCACCGCGTTGGGGGGCAACTATGGCTACACCTTC

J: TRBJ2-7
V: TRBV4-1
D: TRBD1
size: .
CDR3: CASSWDRGTTYEQYF
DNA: TGCGCCAGCAGCTGGGACAGGGGAACCACTTACGAGCAGTACTTC

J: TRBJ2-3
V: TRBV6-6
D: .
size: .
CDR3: CASSPVLDTQYF
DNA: TGTGCCAGCAGTCCCGTTTTGGATACGCAGTATTTT

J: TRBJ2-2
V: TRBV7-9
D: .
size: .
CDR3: CASSSLLARVTGELFF
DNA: TGTGCCAGCAGCTCGTTGTTAGCGCGAGTCACCGGGGAGCTGTTTTTT

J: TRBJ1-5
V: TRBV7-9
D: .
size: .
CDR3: CASSWAEANQPQHF
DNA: TGTGCCAGCAGCTGGGCTGAAGCCAATCAGCCCCAGCATTTT

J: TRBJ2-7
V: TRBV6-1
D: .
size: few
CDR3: CASSEEAGPYYEQYF
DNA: TGTGCCAGCAGTGAAGAGGCGGGACCTTACTACGAGCAGTACTTC

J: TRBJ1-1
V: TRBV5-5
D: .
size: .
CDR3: CASSLESGSNTEAFF
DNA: TGTGCCAGCAGCTTGGAATCGGGGTCGAACACTGAAGCTTTCTTT